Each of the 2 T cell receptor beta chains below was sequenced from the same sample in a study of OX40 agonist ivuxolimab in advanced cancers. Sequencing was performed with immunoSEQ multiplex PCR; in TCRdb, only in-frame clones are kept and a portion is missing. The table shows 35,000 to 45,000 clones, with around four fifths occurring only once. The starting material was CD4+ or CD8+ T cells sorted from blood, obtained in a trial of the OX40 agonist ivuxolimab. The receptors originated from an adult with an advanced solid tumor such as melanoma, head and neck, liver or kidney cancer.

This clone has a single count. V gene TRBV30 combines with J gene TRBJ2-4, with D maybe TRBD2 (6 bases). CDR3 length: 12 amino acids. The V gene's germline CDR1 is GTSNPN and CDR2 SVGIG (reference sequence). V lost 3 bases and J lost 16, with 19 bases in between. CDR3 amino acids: CAWSNNPGTSYF. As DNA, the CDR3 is TGTGCCTGGAGCAACAACCCCGGGACTTCATACTTC.

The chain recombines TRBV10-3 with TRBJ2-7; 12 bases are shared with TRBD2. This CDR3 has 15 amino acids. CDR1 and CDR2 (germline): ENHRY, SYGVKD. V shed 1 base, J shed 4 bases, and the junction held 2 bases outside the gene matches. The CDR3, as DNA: TGTGCCATCAGTGAGTGGCTAGCGGGAGGGTACGAGCAGTACTTC. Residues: CAISEWLAGGYEQYF.